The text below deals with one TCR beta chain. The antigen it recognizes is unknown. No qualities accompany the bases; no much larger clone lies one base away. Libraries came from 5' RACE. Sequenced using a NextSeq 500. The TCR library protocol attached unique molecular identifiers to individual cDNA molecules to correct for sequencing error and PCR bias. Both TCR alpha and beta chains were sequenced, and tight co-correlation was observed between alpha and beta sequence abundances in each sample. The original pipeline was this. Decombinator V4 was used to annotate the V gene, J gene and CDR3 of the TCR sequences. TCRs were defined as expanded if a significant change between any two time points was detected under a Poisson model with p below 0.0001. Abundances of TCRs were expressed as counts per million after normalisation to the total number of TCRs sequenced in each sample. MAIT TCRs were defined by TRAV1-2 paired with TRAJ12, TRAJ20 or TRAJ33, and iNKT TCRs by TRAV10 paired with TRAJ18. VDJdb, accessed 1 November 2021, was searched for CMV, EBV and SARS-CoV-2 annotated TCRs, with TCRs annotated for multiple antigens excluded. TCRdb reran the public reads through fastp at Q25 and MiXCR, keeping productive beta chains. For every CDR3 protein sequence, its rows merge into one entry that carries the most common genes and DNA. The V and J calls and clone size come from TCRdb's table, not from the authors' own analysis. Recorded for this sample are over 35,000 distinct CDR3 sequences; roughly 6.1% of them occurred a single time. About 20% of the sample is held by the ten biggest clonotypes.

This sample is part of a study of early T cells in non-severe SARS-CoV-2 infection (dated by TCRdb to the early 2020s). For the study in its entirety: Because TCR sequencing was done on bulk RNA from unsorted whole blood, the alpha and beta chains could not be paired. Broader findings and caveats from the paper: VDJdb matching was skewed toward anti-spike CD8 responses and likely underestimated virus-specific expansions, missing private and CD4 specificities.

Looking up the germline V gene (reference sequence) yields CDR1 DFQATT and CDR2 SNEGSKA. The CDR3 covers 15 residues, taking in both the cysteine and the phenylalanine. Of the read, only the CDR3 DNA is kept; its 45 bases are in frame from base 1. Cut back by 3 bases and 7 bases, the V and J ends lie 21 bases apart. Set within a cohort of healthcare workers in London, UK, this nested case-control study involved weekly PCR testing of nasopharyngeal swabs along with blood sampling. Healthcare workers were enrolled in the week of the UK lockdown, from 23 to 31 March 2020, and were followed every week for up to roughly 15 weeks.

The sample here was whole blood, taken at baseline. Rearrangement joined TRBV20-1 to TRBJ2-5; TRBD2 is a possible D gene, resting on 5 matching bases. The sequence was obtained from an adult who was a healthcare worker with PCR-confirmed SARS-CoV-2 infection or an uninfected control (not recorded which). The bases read TGCAGTGCTAGTGATGGCGGGCCACGCCGCGGGACCCAGTACTTC. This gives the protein CSASDGGPRRGTQYF.